The sequence of this T cell receptor (beta chain) was determined in a study of T cells in Graves' hyperthyroidism and ophthalmopathy. This CDR3 contains 13 residues. The junction had 4 bases not matched to a gene; V was cut back by 6 bases and J by 6 bases. Germline loops: CDR1 MDHEN, CDR2 SYDVKM. RNA transcripts provided the source from which TCR beta CDR3 regions were amplified. Using the HTBI primer set, a first-round RT-PCR was run on the TCR CDR3. TCRdb called the multiplex PCR reads again in MiXCR, with one record for every CDR3 protein. The sample carries around 500,000 distinct CDR3 sequences, approximately 22% recorded once. This clonotype was seen ten or more times. What it recognizes is unknown. The PBMCs studied were ones that came from 8.5 to 10 ml fresh peripheral blood. Study-level results: By a 13 V-J model, ophthalmopathy was set apart from stable hyperthyroidism. The blood repertoire included most of the expanded thyroid clonotypes above 0.001. Median prediction lead before ophthalmopathy onset was about 6.7 months with the model.

The rearrangement links TRBV28 to TRBJ2-2; 7 bases align to TRBD2. Sequenced input: blood. The origin of this receptor is a woman in her seventies with Graves' ophthalmopathy. DNA of the CDR3: TGTGCCAGCAGCCTAGCGGTTCCCGGGGAGCTGTTTTTT. Its protein product is CASSLAVPGELFF.